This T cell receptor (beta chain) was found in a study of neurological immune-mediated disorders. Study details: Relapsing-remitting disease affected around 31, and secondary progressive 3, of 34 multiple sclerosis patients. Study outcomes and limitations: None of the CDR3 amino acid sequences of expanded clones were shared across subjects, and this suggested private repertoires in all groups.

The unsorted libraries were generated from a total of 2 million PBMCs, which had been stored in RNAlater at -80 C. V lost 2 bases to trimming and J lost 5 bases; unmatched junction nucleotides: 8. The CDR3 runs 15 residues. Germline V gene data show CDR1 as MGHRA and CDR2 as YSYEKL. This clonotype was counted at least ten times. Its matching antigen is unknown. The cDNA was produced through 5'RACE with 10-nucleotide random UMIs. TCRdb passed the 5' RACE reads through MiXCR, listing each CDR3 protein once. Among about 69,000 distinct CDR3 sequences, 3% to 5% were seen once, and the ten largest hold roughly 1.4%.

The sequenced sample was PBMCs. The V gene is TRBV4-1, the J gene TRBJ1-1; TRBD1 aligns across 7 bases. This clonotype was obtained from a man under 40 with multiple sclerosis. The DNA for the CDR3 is TGCGCCAGCAGCCAACAACAGGGGAGGGGGACTGAAGCTTTCTTT. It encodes CASSQQQGRGTEAFF.